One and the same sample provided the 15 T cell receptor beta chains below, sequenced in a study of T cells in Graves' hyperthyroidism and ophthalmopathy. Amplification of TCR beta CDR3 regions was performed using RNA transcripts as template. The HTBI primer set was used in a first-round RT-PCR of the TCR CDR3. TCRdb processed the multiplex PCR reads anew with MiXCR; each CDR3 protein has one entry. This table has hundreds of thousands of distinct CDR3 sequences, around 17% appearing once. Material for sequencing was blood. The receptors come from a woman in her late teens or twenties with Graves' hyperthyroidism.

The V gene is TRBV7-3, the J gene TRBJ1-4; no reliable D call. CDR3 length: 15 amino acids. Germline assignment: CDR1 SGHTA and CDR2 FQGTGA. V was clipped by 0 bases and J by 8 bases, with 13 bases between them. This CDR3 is CASSLTGRLGEKLFF. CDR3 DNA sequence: TGTGCCAGCAGCTTAACGGGGAGATTAGGGGAAAAACTGTTTTTT.

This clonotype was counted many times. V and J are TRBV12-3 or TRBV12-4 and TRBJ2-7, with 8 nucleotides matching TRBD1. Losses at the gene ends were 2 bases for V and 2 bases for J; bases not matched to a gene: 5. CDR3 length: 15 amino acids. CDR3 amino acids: CASSLRKQGAYEQYF. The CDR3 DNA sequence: TGTGCCAGCAGTTTAAGAAAACAGGGGGCCTACGAGCAGTACTTC.

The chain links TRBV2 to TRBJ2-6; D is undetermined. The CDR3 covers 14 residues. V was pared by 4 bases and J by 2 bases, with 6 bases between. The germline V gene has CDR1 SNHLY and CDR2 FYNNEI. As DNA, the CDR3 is TGTGCCAGCAGTGGGAGCCCTGGGGCCAACGTCCTGACTTTC. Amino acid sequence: CASSGSPGANVLTF.

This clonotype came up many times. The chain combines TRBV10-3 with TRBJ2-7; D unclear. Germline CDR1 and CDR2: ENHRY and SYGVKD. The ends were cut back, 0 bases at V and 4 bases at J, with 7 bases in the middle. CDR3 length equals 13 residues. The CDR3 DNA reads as TGTGCCATCAGTGAGTCGATGGTATACGAGCAGTACTTC. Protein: CAISESMVYEQYF.

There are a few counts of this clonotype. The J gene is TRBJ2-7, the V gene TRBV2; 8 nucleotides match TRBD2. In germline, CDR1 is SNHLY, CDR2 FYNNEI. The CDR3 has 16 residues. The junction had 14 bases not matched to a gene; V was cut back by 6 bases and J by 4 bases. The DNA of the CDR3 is TGTGCCAGCAGCTCGAGGAGCGGGAGCCTGGAGTACGAGCAGTACTTC. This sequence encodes CASSSRSGSLEYEQYF.

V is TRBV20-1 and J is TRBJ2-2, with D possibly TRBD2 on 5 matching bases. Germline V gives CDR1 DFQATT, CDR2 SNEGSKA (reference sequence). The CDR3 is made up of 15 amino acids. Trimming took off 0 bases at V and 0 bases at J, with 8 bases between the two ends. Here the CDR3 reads CSARDSVTNTGELFF. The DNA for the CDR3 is TGCAGTGCTAGAGATAGCGTTACGAACACCGGGGAGCTGTTTTTT.

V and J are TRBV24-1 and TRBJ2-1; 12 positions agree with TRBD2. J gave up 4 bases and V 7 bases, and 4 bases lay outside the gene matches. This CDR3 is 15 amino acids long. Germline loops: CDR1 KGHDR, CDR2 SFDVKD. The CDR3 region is CATRSTSGSYNEQFF. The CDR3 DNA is TGTGCCACCAGATCGACTAGCGGGAGTTACAATGAGCAGTTCTTC.

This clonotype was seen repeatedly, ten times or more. CDR3 sequence (DNA): TGTGCCAGCAGCTTAGCCTTTACAGGGTATTCCGTTACTGAAGCTTTCTTT. The encoded protein is CASSLAFTGYSVTEAFF. The genes are TRBV13 and TRBJ1-1; a weak D match, TRBD1 (6 bases). The V gene's germline CDR1 is PRHDT and CDR2 FYEKMQ (reference sequence). Trimming removed 1 base from V and 5 bases from J, with 20 bases in between. The CDR3 covers 17 residues. Full variable domain (missing parts from reference TRBV13 and TRBJ1-1): AAGVIQSPRHLIKEKRETATLKCYPIPRHDTVYWYQQGPGQDPQFLISFYEKMQSDKGSIPDRFSAQQFSDYHSELNMSSLELGDSALYFCASSLAFTGYSVTEAFFGQGTRLTVV.

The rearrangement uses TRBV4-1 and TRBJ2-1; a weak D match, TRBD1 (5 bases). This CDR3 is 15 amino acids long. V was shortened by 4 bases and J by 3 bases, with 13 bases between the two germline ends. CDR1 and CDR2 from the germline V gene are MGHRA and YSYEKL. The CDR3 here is CASSRQWGLYNEQFF. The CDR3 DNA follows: TGCGCCAGCAGCCGCCAATGGGGCCTCTACAATGAGCAGTTCTTC.

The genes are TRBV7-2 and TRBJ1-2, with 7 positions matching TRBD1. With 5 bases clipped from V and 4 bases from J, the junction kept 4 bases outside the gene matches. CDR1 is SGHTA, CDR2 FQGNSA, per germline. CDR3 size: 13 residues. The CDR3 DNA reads TGTGCCAGCAGCGAAAGACAGGGCTATGGCTACACCTTC. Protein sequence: CASSERQGYGYTF.

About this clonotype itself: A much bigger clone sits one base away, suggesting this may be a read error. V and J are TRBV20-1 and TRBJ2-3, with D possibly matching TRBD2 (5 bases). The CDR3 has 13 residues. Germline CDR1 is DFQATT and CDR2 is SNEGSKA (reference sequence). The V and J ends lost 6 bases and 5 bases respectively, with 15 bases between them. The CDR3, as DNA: TGCAGTGCGAGGAGCGAGAGGGAAGATACGCAGTATTTT. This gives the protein CSARSEREDTQYF.

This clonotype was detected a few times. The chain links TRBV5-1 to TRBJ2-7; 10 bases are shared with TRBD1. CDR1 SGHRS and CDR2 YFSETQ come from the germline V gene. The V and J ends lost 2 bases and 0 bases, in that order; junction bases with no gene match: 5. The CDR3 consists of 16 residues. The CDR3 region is CASSLDRDRGSYEQYF. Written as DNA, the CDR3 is TGCGCCAGCAGCTTAGACCGGGACAGGGGCTCCTACGAGCAGTACTTC. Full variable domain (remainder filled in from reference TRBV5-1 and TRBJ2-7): KAGVTQTPRYLIKTRGQQVTLSCSPISGHRSVSWYQQTPGQGLQFLFEYFSETQRNKGNFPGRFSGRQFSNSRSEMNVSTLELGDSALYLCASSLDRDRGSYEQYFGPGTRLTVT.

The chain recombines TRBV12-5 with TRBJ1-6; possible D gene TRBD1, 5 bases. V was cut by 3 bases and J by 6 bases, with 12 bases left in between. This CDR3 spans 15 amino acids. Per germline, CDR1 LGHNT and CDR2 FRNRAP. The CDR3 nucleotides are TGTGCTAGTGGTTTCCCAGGGAAAACTAATTCACCCCTCCACTTT. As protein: CASGFPGKTNSPLHF.

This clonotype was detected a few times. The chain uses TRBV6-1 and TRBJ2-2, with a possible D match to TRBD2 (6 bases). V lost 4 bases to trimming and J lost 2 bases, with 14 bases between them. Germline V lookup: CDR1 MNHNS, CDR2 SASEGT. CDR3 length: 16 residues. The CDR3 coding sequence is TGTGCCAGCAGTGTAAGAGCGGGCGGCAACACCGGGGAGCTGTTTTTT. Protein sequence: CASSVRAGGNTGELFF.

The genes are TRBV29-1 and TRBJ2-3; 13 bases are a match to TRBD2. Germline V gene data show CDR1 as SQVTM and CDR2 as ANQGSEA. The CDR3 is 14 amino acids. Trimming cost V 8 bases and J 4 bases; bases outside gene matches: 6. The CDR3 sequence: CSIRTSGSADTQYF. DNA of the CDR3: TGCAGCATTCGGACTAGCGGGAGTGCAGATACGCAGTATTTT.